This TCR beta chain came from a study of T and B cells in COVID-19 patients (TCRdb year 2020). Regarding the study in general: In this study, adaptive immunity was profiled in COVID-19 patients who either had active infection or had recovered, using TRB and IGH repertoire sequencing of peripheral blood. A recovered cohort included 15 to 19 patients who provided fewer than 25 samples, and most of these patients had mild to moderate COVID-19 treated on an outpatient basis. A median age of roughly 32 years was recorded in the recovered cohort versus around 67 years in the active-infection cohort. Of the approximately 21 patients in the active-infection cohort, about a dozen were critically ill and needed mechanical ventilation or ECMO. Comorbidities linked to unfavorable COVID-19 outcome were present in about 90% of the 20 patients in the active-infection cohort. The repository of TCR and BCR sequences included around 71 time points from around 39 patients, and more than 7 million TCR sequences were analysed. A couple of patients belonged to both the recovered and active cohorts because samples were available from active disease and after recovery. Repertoire analyses used an age-matched reference group of nearly 40 healthy donors who were negative for COVID-19 antibodies as the comparison. Up to about 10 follow-up blood samples were collected per patient, with some samples spanning different disease stages in the same individual. Study-wide findings and limitations: Prospective validation of the reported TCR clusters was stated to be required before clinical use. The cohort was considered too small to assess HLA contributions to COVID-19 susceptibility or severity. In patients with COVID-19, the usage of TRBV/TRBJ genes was reported to be strongly skewed. TRB repertoires were highly clonal in active COVID-19, whereas diversity and richness at recovery rose above healthy donor levels. Blood samples from mildly ill patients during symptoms and early samples from severe cases were scarce. Specific T cell subsets (CD4+/Treg/CD8+) and sorted SARS-CoV-2-responsive or tetramer+ T cells had not yet been sequenced, and these experiments were ongoing. A total of some 2,000 exclusive TCR clusters, including approximately 30 low-pGen clusters, were found in the recovered cohort.

Genomic DNA extracted from blood was used in amounts of about 220-500 ng for amplification of TRB repertoires. Sequenced on an Illumina MiSeq. TRB rearrangements were amplified by multiplex PCR with BIOMED2 TRB-A/B primer pools. Two consecutive PCRs added Illumina-compatible adapters and 7-nucleotide sample barcodes to the amplicons. All library PCRs used Phusion HS II polymerase. Amplicons were gel-purified with the NucleoSpin Gel and PCR Clean-up kit, quantified on Qubit, and pooled at about 4 nM. The quality of the amplicon pool was checked on an Agilent 2100 Bioanalyzer prior to Illumina next-generation sequencing. On the study's bioinformatics: TRB rearrangements were annotated with MiXCR 3.0.8 using the default MiXCR reference library. Non-productive reads and sequences with fewer than 2 reads were excluded, and each unique CDR3 nucleotide sequence counted as one clone. Clonality, diversity, richness and V-J gene usage were computed in R 3.5.1. GLIPH2 was used for TCR clustering by CDR3 similarity, and generation probabilities were calculated by OLGA. GLIPH2 clusters were kept only if they contained at least four unique TCR clonotypes found in at least three individuals. TCRdb reprocessing: public reads trimmed at Q25 with fastp, clones called with MiXCR, in-frame beta chains kept. Identical CDR3 protein sequences are pooled into one entry, listed with their most common genes and DNA. TCRdb's processing, not the authors' own work, is the source of the V and J calls. The sample records about 22,000 distinct CDR3 sequences, approximately 28% of which are singletons. Clones ranked in the top ten supply 2.5% to 3% of the sample.

In regard to this clonotype: This clone's antigen is unknown. One base away there is no much larger clone; base qualities are not given.

From its cysteine to its phenylalanine, the CDR3 spans 18 amino acids. Only the CDR3 portion is preserved as DNA: 54 bases, with reading frame beginning at the first base. For CDR1 and CDR2, the germline V gene (reference sequence) lists LNHDA and SQIVND. From V the trimming removes 3 bases and from J it removes 4 bases, while the gene matches leave 10 bases of the junction unaccounted for. Sequencing was carried out using blood. The sequence is built from TRBV19 and TRBJ2-2, with TRBD2 matching 11 junction bases. The receptor was derived from a human donor who had recovered from COVID-19. The CDR3 reads as follows: CASSIILAGAPGTGELFF. The nucleotide sequence reads TGTGCCAGTAGTATTATACTAGCGGGGGCCCCGGGCACCGGGGAGCTGTTTTTT.